The 26 T cell receptor beta chains given below trace back to one sample, sequenced in a study of blood T cell repertoires in COVID-19. TCRdb's copy holds only in-frame clones and misses some; the assay was immunoSEQ multiplex PCR. The sample has more than 200,000 clones; 86% are singletons. Source material: peripheral blood. These receptors were taken from a middle-aged man with COVID-19, enrolled during active disease.

The rearrangement uses TRBV5-1 and TRBJ1-1; 7 nucleotides agree with TRBD1. The CDR3 contains 15 residues. Germline V gives CDR1 SGHRS, CDR2 YFSETQ. The V segment lost 4 bases and the J segment 1 base; nucleotides outside the gene matches: 7. The CDR3 DNA is TGCGCCAGCAGCCCGAGGACAGGACAGAACACTGAAGCTTTCTTT. Its protein is CASSPRTGQNTEAFF. The full variable domain, with the rest looked up from reference TRBV5-1 and TRBJ1-1, is KAGVTQTPRYLIKTRGQQVTLSCSPISGHRSVSWYQQTPGQGLQFLFEYFSETQRNKGNFPGRFSGRQFSNSRSEMNVSTLELGDSALYLCASSPRTGQNTEAFFGQGTRLTVV.

The V call is TRBV2, the J call TRBJ2-1, with TRBD1 matching 11 bases. The CDR3 totals 16 residues. Unmatched junction bases numbered 6, after V lost 7 bases and J lost 1 base. From germline, CDR1 is SNHLY and CDR2 FYNNEI. This CDR3 reads CASNLGTGGSYNEQFF. The CDR3 DNA reads TGTGCCAGCAACCTTGGGACAGGGGGGTCCTACAATGAGCAGTTCTTC.

The rearrangement links TRBV5-4 to TRBJ1-2; 8 bases match TRBD1. This CDR3 is 14 amino acids long. J gave up 4 bases and V 0 bases, and 2 bases lay outside the gene matches. Per the germline V gene, CDR1 is SGHNT and CDR2 is YYREEE (reference sequence). In DNA, the CDR3 is TGTGCCAGCAGCTTGGCAGGGGGCGGCTATGGCTACACCTTC. The encoded protein is CASSLAGGGYGYTF. The full variable domain, with the rest looked up from reference TRBV5-4 and TRBJ1-2, is ETGVTQSPTHLIKTRGQQVTLRCSSQSGHNTVSWYQQALGQGPQFIFQYYREEENGRGNFPPRFSGLQFPNYSSELNVNALELDDSALYLCASSLAGGGYGYTFGSGTRLTVV.

The chain combines TRBV5-1 with TRBJ2-5, with D possibly TRBD2 on 5 matching bases. Between the trimmed V and J ends, which lost 2 bases and 4 bases, there was a span of 9 bases. Germline lookup yields CDR1 SGHRS and CDR2 YFSETQ. The CDR3 is 13 amino acids. CDR3 bases: TGCGCCAGCAGCTTCGGGATCGGAGAGACCCAGTACTTC. Residues: CASSFGIGETQYF.

This chain joins TRBV11-2 and TRBJ2-2; TRBD1 might be the D (6 bases). The CDR3 has 15 residues. V lost 5 bases and J 3 bases, leaving 13 bases between the germline ends. Per germline, CDR1 SGHAT and CDR2 FQNNGV. CDR3 loop: CASSIGTIYTGELFF. CDR3 nucleotide sequence: TGTGCCAGCAGCATCGGGACAATATACACCGGGGAGCTGTTTTTT.

The chain uses TRBV5-1 and TRBJ2-7, with D perhaps TRBD1 (6 bases). Germline CDR1 SGHRS, CDR2 YFSETQ. This CDR3 is 14 amino acids long. V shed 4 bases and J shed 2 bases, with 13 bases lying between them. The CDR3, as DNA: TGCGCCAGCAGCCAACCGGGACATACCTACGAGCAGTACTTC. Encoded protein: CASSQPGHTYEQYF.

The rearrangement uses TRBV30 and TRBJ1-5, with 8 positions matching TRBD1. Trimming cost V 5 bases and J 6 bases; bases outside gene matches: 6. This CDR3 has 13 residues. Germline CDR1 and CDR2: GTSNPN and SVGIG (reference sequence). CDR3 nucleotide sequence: TGTGCCTGGGGACAGGGATTCGGTCAGCCCCAGCATTTT. It translates to CAWGQGFGQPQHF.

The genes are TRBV5-5 and TRBJ2-3; 7 nucleotides match TRBD1. Looked up from germline, CDR1 is SGHKS and CDR2 is YYEKEE (reference sequence). The junction had 19 bases not matched to a gene; V was cut back by 7 bases and J by 2 bases. The CDR3 has 18 residues. CDR3 nucleotides: TGTGCCAGCTTCCCCAACCCCCCTCCGGGACAGCCCACAGATACGCAGTATTTT. This codes for CASFPNPPPGQPTDTQYF. Looking up the rest from reference TRBV5-5 and TRBJ2-3 gives the full variable domain: DAGVTQSPTHLIKTRGQQVTLRCSPISGHKSVSWYQQVLGQGPQFIFQYYEKEERGRGNFPDRFSARQFPNYSSELNVNALLLGDSALYLCASFPNPPPGQPTDTQYFGPGTRLTVL.

CDR3 coding DNA: TGTGCCAGCAGGACCGCAGGGGTAGGCTATGGCTACACCTTC. Protein: CASRTAGVGYGYTF. The chain uses TRBV6-5 and TRBJ1-2; D possibly corresponds to TRBD1 (6 bases). The CDR3 has 14 residues. V shed 6 bases and J shed 4 bases, with 15 bases lying between them. Looked up from germline, CDR1 is MNHEY and CDR2 is SVGAGI.

This rearrangement joins TRBV7-9 to TRBJ2-1, with 11 bases fitting TRBD2. Germline loops: CDR1 SEHNR, CDR2 FQNEAQ (reference sequence). V was pared by 3 bases and J by 4 bases, with 5 bases of the junction left unmatched. This CDR3 is 16 amino acids long. In nucleotides, the CDR3 is TGTGCCAGCAGCTTCTTCTTAGCGGGGGGGTACAATGAGCAGTTCTTC. Its translation: CASSFFLAGGYNEQFF.

The gene calls are TRBV10-3 and TRBJ1-5; tentative D call: TRBD1 (6 bases). The CDR3 totals 13 residues. With 5 bases removed from V and 5 bases from J, the gap between germline ends came to 10 bases. Germline-derived CDR1 and CDR2 are ENHRY and SYGVKD. The CDR3 here is CAISQGPDQPQHF. Written as DNA, the CDR3 is TGTGCCATCAGTCAGGGGCCCGATCAGCCCCAGCATTTT.

The chain employs TRBV7-3 and TRBJ1-6, with 7 bases aligning to TRBD1. The V segment lost 3 bases and the J segment 7 bases; nucleotides outside the gene matches: 9. CDR3 length equals 16 residues. Germline CDR1 and CDR2: SGHTA and FQGTGA. The CDR3 DNA follows: TGTGCCAGCAGCTTGCACGGGACAGTAAACAATTCACCCCTCCACTTT. Protein: CASSLHGTVNNSPLHF.

The chain recombines TRBV18 with TRBJ2-2; 7 bases agree with TRBD1. The V segment lost 3 bases and the J segment 2 bases; nucleotides outside the gene matches: 6. The V gene's germline CDR1 is KGHSH and CDR2 LQKENI. The CDR3 is made up of 16 amino acids. The DNA of the CDR3 is TGTGCCAGCTCACCCCGACAGGGACAAAACACCGGGGAGCTGTTTTTT. Its protein is CASSPRQGQNTGELFF.

This clone was observed once. V is TRBV5-4 and J is TRBJ2-2; a weak D match, TRBD2 (5 bases). Germline loops: CDR1 SGHNT, CDR2 YYREEE (reference sequence). V was cut by 4 bases and J by 4 bases, with 8 bases left in between. The CDR3 spans 13 residues. CDR3: CASSPGITGELFF. As DNA, the CDR3 is TGTGCCAGCAGCCCCGGGATCACCGGGGAGCTGTTTTTT.

This clone was seen more than once but under ten times. V gene TRBV3-1 (or the pseudogene TRBV3-2) combines with J gene TRBJ1-4; D is ambiguous. CDR1 is LGHDT and CDR2 is YNNKEL in the germline V gene (reference sequence). V shed 1 base and J shed 7 bases, with 7 bases lying between them. The CDR3 is 13 amino acids. The CDR3 reads CASSQVEGEKLFF. For the CDR3, the DNA is TGTGCCAGCAGCCAAGTTGAGGGTGAAAAACTGTTTTTT.

This clone appeared once. The chain is built from TRBV10-1 and TRBJ1-3; perhaps TRBD1 as D (6 bases). V was shortened by 0 bases and J by 1 base, with 10 bases between the two germline ends. This CDR3 has 16 amino acids. CDR1 and CDR2 (germline): WNHNN, SYGVQD (reference sequence). The CDR3 is CASSESGTPSGNTIYF. CDR3 DNA sequence: TGCGCCAGCAGTGAGTCCGGGACACCTTCTGGAAACACCATATATTTT.

This chain joins TRBV27 and TRBJ1-1; 10 bases agree with TRBD1. Germline lookup yields CDR1 MNHEY and CDR2 SMNVEV (reference sequence). After removal of 5 bases from V and 1 base from J, the junction contained 7 bases not matched to a gene. This CDR3 is 16 amino acids long. The CDR3: CASSPQTGGGNTEAFF. The CDR3 nucleotides are TGTGCCAGCAGTCCGCAGACAGGGGGCGGGAACACTGAAGCTTTCTTT.

This clone has a handful of counts. V and J are TRBV14 and TRBJ1-1; D gene unclear. The CDR3 is 14 amino acids. Trimming shortened V by 4 bases and J by 6 bases, and 15 bases separated the two germline ends. In germline, CDR1 is SGHDN, CDR2 FVKESK. The CDR3 bases are TGTGCCAGCAGCCTCGGTGGCAGGAGGGCTGAAGCTTTCTTT. This encodes CASSLGGRRAEAFF. Full variable domain (rest looked up from reference TRBV14 and TRBJ1-1): EAGVTQFPSHSVIEKGQTVTLRCDPISGHDNLYWYRRVMGKEIKFLLHFVKESKQDESGMPNNRFLAERTGGTYSTLKVQPAELEDSGVYFCASSLGGRRAEAFFGQGTRLTVV.

V gene TRBV30 combines with J gene TRBJ1-4; 9 bases agree with TRBD1. V lost 5 bases to trimming and J lost 8 bases; unmatched junction nucleotides: 6. This CDR3 is built from 13 residues. Germline CDR1 reads GTSNPN; CDR2 reads SVGIG (reference sequence). The CDR3 protein is CAWEGQGSEKLFF. The CDR3 region has the DNA TGTGCCTGGGAGGGACAGGGCAGCGAAAAACTGTTTTTT.

The J gene is TRBJ2-5, the V gene TRBV7-9, with D possibly being TRBD2 (6 bases). CDR3 length equals 13 residues. CDR1 and CDR2 (germline): SEHNR, FQNEAQ (reference sequence). The V end was cut by 5 bases, the J end by 4 bases, with 11 bases between. As DNA, the CDR3 is TGTGCCAGCAGCCTCACCGGGGGAGAGACCCAGTACTTC. Amino acids: CASSLTGGETQYF.

V and J are TRBV28 and TRBJ1-5; a possible D gene is TRBD1 (6 bases). The CDR3 totals 17 residues. CDR1 is MDHEN, CDR2 SYDVKM, per germline. The V and J ends lost 5 bases and 6 bases respectively, with 23 bases between them. The CDR3 sequence: CASSPDGTTTSVQPQHF. The CDR3, as DNA: TGTGCCAGCAGTCCCGATGGGACAACCACCTCGGTTCAGCCCCAGCATTTT.

The gene calls are TRBV7-3 and TRBJ2-2; 7 nucleotides align to TRBD2. The germline V gene has CDR1 SGHTA and CDR2 FQGTGA. Trimming removed 3 bases from V and 1 base from J; junction bases left unmatched: 5. The CDR3 totals 16 residues. CDR3 DNA sequence: TGTGCCAGCAGCTTGTTAGCGGGCTTGAACACCGGGGAGCTGTTTTTT. This sequence encodes CASSLLAGLNTGELFF.

The chain couples TRBV5-1 to TRBJ2-2; possibly TRBD2 for D (6 bases). The CDR3 runs to 16 residues. V lost 1 base, J lost 0 bases, and 10 bases lay in between. In germline, CDR1 is SGHRS, CDR2 YFSETQ. CDR3 region: CASSLRAGTNTGELFF. DNA of the CDR3: TGCGCCAGCAGCTTGCGGGCGGGGACGAACACCGGGGAGCTGTTTTTT.

The chain links TRBV28 to TRBJ2-7, with 9 positions matching TRBD1. The germline V gene encodes CDR1 MDHEN and CDR2 SYDVKM. The CDR3 runs to 13 residues. The junction had 7 bases not matched to a gene; V was cut back by 7 bases and J by 6 bases. The CDR3 DNA sequence: TGTGCCAGCATTGGACAGGGGCCTCTCGAGCAGTACTTC. It is translated as CASIGQGPLEQYF.

This chain connects TRBV10-2 to TRBJ1-1; D is possibly TRBD1 (5 bases). Trimming cost V 3 bases and J 4 bases, with 15 bases left between them. Germline loops: CDR1 WSHSY, CDR2 SAAADI. This CDR3 is 15 amino acids long. The CDR3: CASSDGGWGTTEAFF. The DNA for the CDR3 is TGCGCCAGCAGTGATGGAGGGTGGGGGACCACTGAAGCTTTCTTT.

The chain joins TRBV5-1 to TRBJ2-1; D might be TRBD1 (6 bases). The CDR3 is 15 amino acids. Trimming removed 4 bases at V and 0 bases at J, with 11 bases between. CDR1 SGHRS and CDR2 YFSETQ come from the germline V gene. The CDR3 DNA is TGCGCCAGCAGCCAGACGACAGGCTCCTACAATGAGCAGTTCTTC. Translating gives CASSQTTGSYNEQFF.